Below are 23 T cell receptor beta chains sequenced from a single sample in a study of cytomegalovirus exposure and HLA in healthy donors. Only in-frame clones appear in the TCRdb table, and some are missing; sequencing was by immunoSEQ multiplex PCR. The sample contains 100,000 to 150,000 clones, 89% of which appear only once. Input material: PBMCs. Every receptor here comes from a young woman in good health and CMV-seronegative.

As to this clone: One end of the junction fails to match germline, which may point to a read error. This sequence joins TRBV4-1 and TRBJ1-3, with no clear D. The length of the CDR3 is 16 residues. CDR1 is MGHRA, CDR2 YSYEKL, per germline. The CDR3 nucleotides are TGCGCCAGCAGCCAAGAGGGAGCCCTTCCTGGGAACACCATATATTTT. This codes for CASSQEGALPGNTIYF.

V usage is TRBV28 and J usage is TRBJ1-1; the D gene is possibly TRBD1 (5 bases). The CDR3 sequence is 13 residues long. Deletions cut 7 bases from V and 4 bases from J, with 13 bases between. Germline CDR1 reads MDHEN; CDR2 reads SYDVKM. In DNA form, the CDR3 reads TGTGCCAGCACCAAACAGGCCTCCACTGAAGCTTTCTTT. As protein: CASTKQASTEAFF.

This clone was seen a few times. This chain uses TRBV20-1 with TRBJ1-1; D call uncertain. In germline, CDR1 is DFQATT, CDR2 SNEGSKA (reference sequence). This CDR3 has 11 amino acids. V was clipped by 1 base and J by 5 bases, with 5 bases between them. The CDR3 loop is CSARVQTEAFF. Written as DNA, the CDR3 is TGCAGTGCTAGAGTCCAAACTGAAGCTTTCTTT.

J is TRBJ1-5 and V is TRBV4-1, with 9 bases that match TRBD1. The CDR3 consists of 17 residues. Germline V gene lookup returns CDR1 MGHRA and CDR2 YSYEKL. The junction had 10 bases not matched to a gene; V was cut back by 0 bases and J by 7 bases. As DNA, the CDR3 is TGCGCCAGCAGCCAAGATGGGCCGGGACAGGGTGACCAGCCCCAGCATTTT. It codes for CASSQDGPGQGDQPQHF.

This chain joins TRBV30 and TRBJ2-1; 8 positions match TRBD2. The trim removed 3 bases at V and 0 bases at J, leaving 4 bases unmatched. CDR1 and CDR2 (germline): GTSNPN, SVGIG (reference sequence). CDR3 length equals 15 residues. CDR3 bases: TGTGCCTGGAGGAAAAGCGGGAGCTCCTACAATGAGCAGTTCTTC. Amino acids: CAWRKSGSSYNEQFF.

The J gene is TRBJ2-5, the V gene TRBV5-1, with a possible D match to TRBD1 (6 bases). The germline gives CDR1 SGHRS, CDR2 YFSETQ. V was shortened by 2 bases and J by 3 bases, with 8 bases between the two germline ends. CDR3 length: 13 amino acids. CDR3 sequence (DNA): TGCGCCAGCAGCTTTGAGGGGGAAGAGACCCAGTACTTC. Translated, it gives CASSFEGEETQYF.

The gene calls are TRBV9 and TRBJ2-3; TRBD2 matches at 8 bases. This CDR3 region has 16 residues. The trim removed 0 bases at V and 3 bases at J, leaving 6 bases unmatched. Germline CDR1 and CDR2: SGDLS and YYNGEE. The CDR3 nucleotides read TGTGCCAGCAGCGTAGCGGAGCGGGAGAGGACAGATACGCAGTATTTT. Translating it yields CASSVAERERTDTQYF.

Only a few counts were recorded for this clone. The rearrangement uses TRBV6-4 and TRBJ2-7; TRBD2 agrees at 9 bases. With V trimmed by 6 bases and J by 5 bases, 11 bases remained unmatched. CDR3 length equals 15 residues. Per germline, CDR1 MRHNA and CDR2 SNTAGT. The CDR3 here is CASSETAGGVHEQYF. The CDR3 DNA sequence: TGTGCCAGCAGCGAGACAGCGGGAGGAGTCCACGAGCAGTACTTC.

This rearrangement joins TRBV15 to TRBJ1-3; possible D gene TRBD1, 6 bases. V was trimmed by 1 base and J by 1 base, leaving 8 bases between them. Germline-derived CDR1 and CDR2 are LNHNV and YYDKDF (reference sequence). This CDR3 spans 15 amino acids. CDR3 DNA: TGTGCCACCAGCAGAGGAACAGGGTCTGGAAACACCATATATTTT. This sequence encodes CATSRGTGSGNTIYF.

The rearrangement joins TRBV6-1 to TRBJ1-6, with D tentatively TRBD1 (5 bases). The V end was cut by 11 bases, the J end by 9 bases, with 17 bases between. CDR1 and CDR2 (germline): MNHNS, SASEGT. The CDR3 length is 13 residues. The DNA of the CDR3 is TGTGCCGGGGCGGATAGGGGAGGTTCACCCCTCCACTTT. This encodes CAGADRGGSPLHF.

The V gene is TRBV27, the J gene TRBJ1-5, with 9 positions matching TRBD1. This CDR3 is built from 16 residues. Per germline, CDR1 MNHEY and CDR2 SMNVEV (reference sequence). J lost 2 bases, V lost 5 bases, and 7 bases had no gene match. This CDR3 reads CASSPGTGQGNQPQHF. CDR3 coding DNA: TGTGCCAGCAGTCCTGGGACAGGGCAAGGCAATCAGCCCCAGCATTTT.

This clone has only one observation. The J gene is TRBJ2-1, the V gene TRBV11-2; D is possibly TRBD2 (6 bases). The ends were cut back, 5 bases at V and 1 base at J, with 12 bases in the middle. In germline, CDR1 is SGHAT, CDR2 FQNNGV. The CDR3 sequence is 15 residues long. The CDR3 DNA sequence: TGTGCCAGCAGCCAGGTGGGGGGATCCTACAATGAGCAGTTCTTC. Its protein is CASSQVGGSYNEQFF.

V usage is TRBV11-2 and J usage is TRBJ2-1, with TRBD1 matching over 7 bases. The length of the CDR3 is 15 residues. Trimming removed 6 bases from V and 7 bases from J; junction bases left unmatched: 12. Germline assignment: CDR1 SGHAT and CDR2 FQNNGV. The CDR3 region has the DNA TGTGCCAGCAGACAGAAAACAGGGGTGGGGAATGAGCAGTTCTTC. It translates to CASRQKTGVGNEQFF.

This sequence joins TRBV6-1 and TRBJ2-3, with TRBD2 as a possible D gene (6 bases). The CDR3 has 15 residues. V lost 6 bases to trimming and J lost 4 bases, with 17 bases between them. Germline CDR1 MNHNS, CDR2 SASEGT. DNA of the CDR3: TGTGCCAGCAGAATTTTATACCCTAGCGCAGATACGCAGTATTTT. As protein: CASRILYPSADTQYF.

J is TRBJ2-2 and V is TRBV4-1, with D possibly being TRBD2 (5 bases). In germline, CDR1 is MGHRA, CDR2 YSYEKL. The V end was cut by 0 bases, the J end by 7 bases, with 12 bases between. This CDR3 is built from 15 residues. CDR3 in DNA: TGCGCCAGCAGCCAAGATATGGCTACTAGCGGGGAGCTGTTTTTT. It codes for CASSQDMATSGELFF.

The chain couples TRBV5-4 to TRBJ2-3, with 8 positions matching TRBD1. The trim removed 0 bases at V and 1 base at J, leaving 4 bases unmatched. The germline V gene has CDR1 SGHNT and CDR2 YYREEE (reference sequence). This CDR3 spans 16 amino acids. The CDR3: CASSLGQGIGTDTQYF. In DNA form, the CDR3 reads TGTGCCAGCAGCTTGGGACAGGGGATTGGCACAGATACGCAGTATTTT. Based on the CDR3 plus reference TRBV5-4 and TRBJ2-3, the full variable domain is ETGVTQSPTHLIKTRGQQVTLRCSSQSGHNTVSWYQQALGQGPQFIFQYYREEENGRGNFPPRFSGLQFPNYSSELNVNALELDDSALYLCASSLGQGIGTDTQYFGPGTRLTVL.

The chain carries TRBV6-6 and TRBJ2-7, with 7 bases lining up with TRBD2. Germline V CDR1 and CDR2: MNHNY, SVGAGI (reference sequence). Trimming cost V 6 bases and J 2 bases; bases outside gene matches: 10. The CDR3 is 15 amino acids. The CDR3 DNA sequence: TGTGCCAGCAGCCCGCCTGAGCGGGGCACCTACGAGCAGTACTTC. Protein: CASSPPERGTYEQYF.

The V gene is TRBV6-6, the J gene TRBJ2-2, with D perhaps matching TRBD2 (5 bases). The V gene's germline CDR1 is MNHNY and CDR2 SVGAGI (reference sequence). The CDR3 totals 14 residues. V was cut by 7 bases and J by 1 base, with 10 bases left in between. CDR3 sequence: CASILGENTGELFF. The CDR3 DNA is TGTGCCAGCATCCTCGGGGAGAACACCGGGGAGCTGTTTTTT.

The J gene is TRBJ2-1, the V gene TRBV27; 10 bases are a match to TRBD2. This CDR3 has 15 residues. Per the germline V gene, CDR1 is MNHEY and CDR2 is SMNVEV (reference sequence). V lost 4 bases, J lost 10 bases, and 10 bases stayed unmatched. The chain's CDR3 is CASSSEREGLEEQFF. In nucleotides, the CDR3 is TGTGCCAGCAGTTCCGAGCGGGAGGGCCTTGAAGAGCAGTTCTTC.

The CDR3 sequence: CASSMPAGVGNEQFF. Written as DNA, the CDR3 is TGTGCCAGTAGTATGCCAGCGGGGGTGGGGAATGAGCAGTTCTTC. The rearrangement links TRBV19 to TRBJ2-1; TRBD2 matches at 8 bases. V gave up 3 bases and J gave up 7 bases; unmatched junction bases: 8. The CDR3 covers 15 residues. CDR1 is LNHDA, CDR2 SQIVND, per germline (reference sequence). The full variable domain, with the rest looked up from reference TRBV19 and TRBJ2-1, is DGGITQSPKYLFRKEGQNVTLSCEQNLNHDAMYWYRQDPGQGLRLIYYSQIVNDFQKGDIAEGYSVSREKKESFPLTVTSAQKNPTAFYLCASSMPAGVGNEQFFGPGTRLTVL.

V is TRBV11-3 and J is TRBJ2-7; TRBD1 aligns across 9 bases. The V and J ends lost 5 bases and 6 bases, in that order; junction bases with no gene match: 11. The length of the CDR3 is 15 residues. CDR1 is SGHNT and CDR2 is YENEEA in the germline V gene. The CDR3 is CASSLVPGQGVEQYF. CDR3 in DNA: TGTGCCAGCAGCCTCGTACCGGGACAGGGCGTCGAGCAGTACTTC.

The chain couples TRBV7-6 to TRBJ2-7; TRBD1 agrees at 10 bases. The CDR3 is 15 residues long. The trim removed 1 base at V and 5 bases at J, leaving 5 bases unmatched. Germline-derived CDR1 and CDR2 are SGHVS and FNYEAQ. The CDR3 DNA reads TGTGCCAGCAGCTTAGACCAGACAGGGGGCGACGAGCAGTACGTC. It is translated as CASSLDQTGGDEQYV.

This chain connects TRBV15 to TRBJ1-2, with D unresolved. Germline V lookup: CDR1 LNHNV, CDR2 YYDKDF (reference sequence). The CDR3 totals 14 residues. The germline V and J ends were trimmed by 5 bases and 4 bases, with 14 bases remaining between them. CDR3 sequence: CATSGADGGYGYTF. The CDR3 DNA is TGTGCCACCAGCGGCGCTGACGGAGGCTATGGCTACACCTTC. Full variable domain (remainder filled in from reference TRBV15 and TRBJ1-2): DAMVIQNPRYQVTQFGKPVTLSCSQTLNHNVMYWYQQKSSQAPKLLFHYYDKDFNNEADTPDNFQSRRPNTSFCFLDIRSPGLGDTAMYLCATSGADGGYGYTFGSGTRLTVV.